These 20 T cell receptor beta chains share one sample of origin, sequenced in a study of beta chain features in type 1 diabetes. Sequencing targeted expressed TCRB transcripts, as all isolated RNA had been reverse transcribed. Clones were sequenced by immunoSEQ multiplex PCR, and TCRdb holds only the in-frame ones, with some missing. Of around 430,000 clones detected, roughly 30% appear once; the ten largest clones hold around 0.065%. The sequenced sample consisted of naive CD4+ T cells from blood. The receptors stem from a man between 18 and 29 years old in good health.

The J gene is TRBJ2-1, the V gene TRBV7-9; the D gene is possibly TRBD2 (5 bases). The CDR3 is 13 amino acids. V was clipped by 3 bases and J by 5 bases, with 8 bases between them. CDR1 and CDR2 (germline): SEHNR, FQNEAQ (reference sequence). The CDR3 spells CASSLRADNEQFF. The CDR3 nucleotides read TGTGCCAGCAGCTTGCGGGCCGACAATGAGCAGTTCTTC.

This sequence joins TRBV5-1 and TRBJ2-7; TRBD1 matches 11 bases. The CDR3 runs to 14 residues. The ends lost 3 bases at V and 2 bases at J; junction bases unmatched: 1. Germline CDR1 is SGHRS and CDR2 is YFSETQ. This CDR3 is CASSSGQGAYEQYF. The CDR3 DNA sequence: TGCGCCAGCAGCTCGGGACAGGGGGCCTACGAGCAGTACTTC.

This chain joins TRBV9 and TRBJ2-3, with D maybe TRBD1 (5 bases). The germline gives CDR1 SGDLS, CDR2 YYNGEE. Between the trimmed V and J ends, which lost 3 bases and 4 bases, there was a span of 12 bases. The CDR3 is 14 residues long. In DNA, the CDR3 is TGTGCCAGCAGCGGGGTAAGGGGCCCAGATACGCAGTATTTT. As protein: CASSGVRGPDTQYF. The full variable domain, its missing parts supplied by reference TRBV9 and TRBJ2-3, is DSGVTQTPKHLITATGQRVTLRCSPRSGDLSVYWYQQSLDQGLQFLIQYYNGEERAKGNILERFSAQQFPDLHSELNLSSLELGDSALYFCASSGVRGPDTQYFGPGTRLTVL.

This clone was picked up a small number of times. The chain joins TRBV5-4 to TRBJ2-3; 8 bases are shared with TRBD1. V was clipped by 4 bases and J by 4 bases; unmatched bases: 11. This CDR3 has 16 residues. The germline V gene has CDR1 SGHNT and CDR2 YYREEE (reference sequence). This chain's CDR3 is CASSESDRAIPDTQYF. DNA for the CDR3: TGTGCCAGCAGCGAATCGGACAGGGCAATCCCAGATACGCAGTATTTT.

This clone was detected only a few times. This chain connects TRBV7-2 to TRBJ2-4; D is unclear. This CDR3 spans 14 amino acids. Germline loops: CDR1 SGHTA, CDR2 FQGNSA. The germline V and J ends were trimmed by 1 base and 0 bases, with 4 bases remaining between them. CDR3 in amino acids: CASSLDIAKNIQYF. CDR3 DNA sequence: TGTGCCAGCAGCTTAGACATAGCCAAAAACATTCAGTACTTC. The full variable domain, in which reference TRBV7-2 and TRBJ2-4 provide the parts outside the CDR3, is GAGVSQSPSNKVTEKGKDVELRCDPISGHTALYWYRQSLGQGLEFLIYFQGNSAPDKSGLPSDRFSAERTGGSVSTLTIQRTQQEDSAVYLCASSLDIAKNIQYFGAGTRLSVL.

This clone was observed a handful of times. The chain is built from TRBV13 and TRBJ1-2; D not certain. Germline V gives CDR1 PRHDT, CDR2 FYEKMQ (reference sequence). The V end was cut by 6 bases, the J end by 6 bases, with 14 bases between. This CDR3 has 13 amino acids. The CDR3 is CASRKAGLNGYTF. In DNA, the CDR3 is TGTGCCAGCAGAAAGGCCGGGCTGAATGGCTACACCTTC.

This clone came up a few times. V and J are TRBV15 and TRBJ2-5; possibly TRBD2 for D (5 bases). CDR3 length: 15 amino acids. The germline V gene has CDR1 LNHNV and CDR2 YYDKDF (reference sequence). V was clipped by 0 bases and J by 4 bases, with 12 bases between them. The CDR3 DNA reads as TGTGCCACCAGCAGAGATACGGGGTCCGGAGAGACCCAGTACTTC. Its protein is CATSRDTGSGETQYF.

The rearrangement uses TRBV7-2 and TRBJ2-1, with 10 bases lining up with TRBD2. Germline V gene data show CDR1 as SGHTA and CDR2 as FQGNSA. The V segment lost 3 bases and the J segment 0 bases; nucleotides outside the gene matches: 5. The CDR3 has 17 amino acids. The CDR3 DNA is TGTGCCAGCAGCTTGACTAGCGGGTTGAGCTCCTACAATGAGCAGTTCTTC. Translating it yields CASSLTSGLSSYNEQFF.

The rearrangement links TRBV9 to TRBJ1-4, with a weak D call TRBD1 (5 bases). Trimming removed 3 bases from V and 6 bases from J, with 18 bases in between. This CDR3 has 16 amino acids. The V gene's germline CDR1 is SGDLS and CDR2 YYNGEE. CDR3 residues: CASSAQPTDSHEKLFF. CDR3 in DNA: TGTGCCAGCAGCGCTCAACCAACCGACAGCCATGAAAAACTGTTTTTT.

There are a few counts of this clone. This rearrangement joins TRBV5-1 to TRBJ2-5; D gene ambiguous. This CDR3 has 14 residues. CDR1 is SGHRS and CDR2 is YFSETQ in the germline V gene. V was trimmed by 8 bases and J by 3 bases, leaving 17 bases between them. CDR3 sequence reads: CASQTDPSKETQYF. In DNA form, the CDR3 reads TGCGCCAGTCAGACGGACCCGAGTAAAGAGACCCAGTACTTC.

The CDR3: CALGQVLSYYGYTF. The DNA for the CDR3 is TGTGCCCTCGGACAGGTTTTATCGTACTATGGCTACACCTTC. The chain couples TRBV30 to TRBJ1-2; TRBD1 agrees at 7 bases. CDR1 and CDR2 (germline): GTSNPN, SVGIG (reference sequence). With 8 bases clipped from V and 3 bases from J, the junction kept 12 bases outside the gene matches. This CDR3 has 14 amino acids.

The V call is TRBV6-6, the J call TRBJ1-1; 7 positions match TRBD1. V lost 4 bases and J lost 8; bases outside the gene matches: 16. Germline loops: CDR1 MNHNY, CDR2 SVGAGI (reference sequence). The CDR3 is 16 residues long. This CDR3 reads CASSLARGREGAEAFF. Here the CDR3 DNA reads TGTGCCAGCAGTTTAGCTAGGGGGCGGGAGGGGGCGGAAGCTTTCTTT.

The chain carries TRBV5-1 and TRBJ2-1; TRBD2 aligns across 7 bases. The CDR3 covers 14 residues. V was clipped by 5 bases and J by 3 bases; unmatched bases: 5. Looked up from germline, CDR1 is SGHRS and CDR2 is YFSETQ. The CDR3 loop reads CASRPGTNYNEQFF. CDR3 in DNA: TGCGCCAGCAGGCCGGGGACTAACTACAATGAGCAGTTCTTC.

The chain has TRBV25-1 and TRBJ2-7, with D perhaps matching TRBD1 or TRBD2 (6 bases each). Trimming removed 2 bases from V and 4 bases from J, with 12 bases in between. Germline-derived CDR1 and CDR2 are MGHDK and SYGVNS. The CDR3 runs to 14 residues. The CDR3 sequence: CASSEPGGLYEQYF. The CDR3 nucleotides are TGTGCCAGCAGTGAACCTGGGGGGCTGTACGAGCAGTACTTC.

The chain is built from TRBV25-1 and TRBJ2-5; TRBD1 matches at 8 bases. CDR1 and CDR2 from the germline V gene are MGHDK and SYGVNS. J was trimmed by 5 bases and V by 4 bases; bases with no gene match: 6. The CDR3 length is 14 residues. CDR3 nucleotides: TGTGCCAGCAGTGCCACGGACAGGGAGGAGACCCAGTACTTC. Translating gives CASSATDREETQYF.

DNA of the CDR3: TGTGCCAGCAACCGGGGGCCTTTTAACTATGGCTACACCTTC. Amino acid sequence: CASNRGPFNYGYTF. The chain recombines TRBV7-9 with TRBJ1-2; D perhaps matches TRBD1 (6 bases). The CDR3 runs to 14 residues. In germline, CDR1 is SEHNR, CDR2 FQNEAQ (reference sequence). V lost 7 bases, J lost 1 base, and 13 bases lay in between. Drawing the rest from reference TRBV7-9 and TRBJ1-2, the complete variable domain is DTGVSQNPRHKITKRGQNVTFRCDPISEHNRLYWYRQTLGQGPEFLTYFQNEAQLEKSRLLSDRFSAERPKGSFSTLEIQRTEQGDSAMYLCASNRGPFNYGYTFGSGTRLTVV.

This clone appeared a few times. The rearrangement uses TRBV5-1 and TRBJ2-7; TRBD1 matches at 8 bases. Germline values: CDR1 SGHRS, CDR2 YFSETQ. The CDR3 has 14 amino acids. Germline trimming cut 4 bases from V and 6 bases from J; bases unmatched to any gene: 9. The CDR3 DNA reads TGCGCCAGCAGCCGTGGGCAGGGGGCTGTCGAGCAGTACTTC. Protein product: CASSRGQGAVEQYF.

A single count supports this clone. The chain is built from TRBV18 and TRBJ2-3; no clear D. V lost 0 bases to trimming and J lost 8 bases, with 6 bases between them. The length of the CDR3 is 12 residues. From germline, CDR1 is KGHSH and CDR2 LQKENI. CDR3 coding DNA: TGTGCCAGCTCACCACCGGACCGTACGCAGTATTTT. It codes for CASSPPDRTQYF.

The rearrangement links TRBV9 to TRBJ2-5, with D unclear. Trimming removed 4 bases at V and 2 bases at J, with 9 bases between. This CDR3 region has 13 residues. The V gene's germline CDR1 is SGDLS and CDR2 YYNGEE. Here the CDR3 reads CASSYQLQETQYF. Here the CDR3 DNA reads TGTGCCAGCAGCTATCAGCTGCAAGAGACCCAGTACTTC.

The rearrangement joins TRBV4-2 to TRBJ1-4, with D possibly being TRBD1 (5 bases). The germline V gene encodes CDR1 LGHNA and CDR2 YNFKEQ. V was clipped by 0 bases and J by 0 bases, with 20 bases between them. The CDR3 covers 20 residues. CDR3 amino acids: CASSQDPVSGTGATNEKLFF. The CDR3 region has the DNA TGTGCCAGCAGCCAAGATCCTGTTTCGGGAACAGGCGCAACTAATGAAAAACTGTTTTTT.